The subject of this entry is one T cell receptor beta chain. This clone appeared a single time. The specificity of this receptor is unknown. Per-nucleotide qualities are absent, and no much larger clonotype sits a single base away. V and J lose 5 bases and 7 bases, and a span of 12 bases separates them. The CDR3 starts with the cysteine, ends with the phenylalanine, and has 13 residues. Solely the CDR3 DNA is kept, with 39 bases framed from the first base. The data are from a study of blood T cell repertoires in COVID-19 (dated by TCRdb to the early 2020s). Regarding the complete study: Samples covering the acute and convalescent phases of COVID-19 were provided by collaborators in the United States, Italy and Spain. The material from the prospective study consisted of cDNA or gDNA derived from T cells, B-cell-depleted T cells, or PBMCs. The dataset comprised deeply sampled blood TCRbeta repertoires from subjects exposed to, actively infected with, or recovered from COVID-19. The repertoires were released in a freely available public database intended as a resource for research on the immune response to SARS-CoV-2. The samples were drawn from the first 160 participants of the ongoing ImmuneRACE study and from over a thousand subjects provided by 6 global collaborators. The sample metadata nearly always contained a de-identified subject ID, COVID-19 status, age in years and sex. Where HLA class I and class II types were available, the types were taken from metadata supplied by the sample provider, not from assay-based typing. The paper as a whole reports these results and caveats: How much clinical and demographic metadata was included differed by source and by participant, and the metadata was provided uncurated.

A second Seattle source provided samples from volunteer blood donors who had recovered from COVID-19. The collaborating institutions used their own protocols to collect whole blood in K2EDTA tubes. For TCRbeta analysis, collaborators shipped samples in one of three forms: frozen whole blood, isolated PBMCs, or DNA extracted from either of those sample types. TCRbeta CDR3 regions were amplified from genomic DNA by means of the immunoSEQ Assay, a bias-controlled multiplex PCR. The authors' analysis ran thus. Within the assay, amplification of reference gene primers was used to estimate how many nucleated cells each sample contained. To quantify the absolute abundance of each unique TCRbeta CDR3 rearrangement, sequence reads were collapsed and filtered. For each sample, productive Simpson clonality was calculated as the square root of Simpson's diversity index across productive rearrangements. In TCRdb, the immuneACCESS table is reduced to in-frame sequences with V and J assigned. These tables do not hold every clone; where another copy was compared, an unresolved V gene accounts for under half, and the others remain unexplained. That table gives V, J and clone size, and the DNA gave D and trimming. Across this sample there are about 170,000 clones, with approximately 85% seen only once. About 1.2% of the sample is taken by the ten largest.

The TCR was taken from a man aged 60-69 years who had recovered from COVID-19. Sequenced input: peripheral blood. The rearranged segments are TRBV12-3 or TRBV12-4 and TRBJ2-1, with no D gene named confidently. The sequenced DNA: TGTGCCAGCAGTCCCCTGTGGGCAAATGAGCAGTTCTTC. This encodes CASSPLWANEQFF.